Below, one T cell receptor (beta chain) is given with its context. The sample's time point: after dendritic cell vaccination, including at tumor progression/relapse. The primer mix had 60 V beta and 13 J beta primers. Measured with immunoSEQ multiplex PCR; TCRdb has only the in-frame clones, and not every one. The sample has 90,000 to 110,000 clones; around 90% are singletons. The sample comes from a study of glioma-infiltrating T cells after dendritic cell vaccination. Overall study context: Patients had newly diagnosed or recurrent glioblastoma and received dendritic cell vaccines.

Germline assignment: CDR1 SNHLY and CDR2 FYNNEI. Losses at the gene ends were 6 bases for V and 5 bases for J; bases not matched to a gene: 0. CDR3 size: 13 residues. Source: blood, taken after dendritic cell vaccination. The rearrangement joins TRBV2 to TRBJ2-5; 13 bases line up with TRBD2. The TCR comes from a human donor with glioblastoma. The CDR3 reads CASRLAGGETQYF. DNA for the CDR3: TGTGCCAGCAGACTAGCGGGAGGGGAGACCCAGTACTTC.